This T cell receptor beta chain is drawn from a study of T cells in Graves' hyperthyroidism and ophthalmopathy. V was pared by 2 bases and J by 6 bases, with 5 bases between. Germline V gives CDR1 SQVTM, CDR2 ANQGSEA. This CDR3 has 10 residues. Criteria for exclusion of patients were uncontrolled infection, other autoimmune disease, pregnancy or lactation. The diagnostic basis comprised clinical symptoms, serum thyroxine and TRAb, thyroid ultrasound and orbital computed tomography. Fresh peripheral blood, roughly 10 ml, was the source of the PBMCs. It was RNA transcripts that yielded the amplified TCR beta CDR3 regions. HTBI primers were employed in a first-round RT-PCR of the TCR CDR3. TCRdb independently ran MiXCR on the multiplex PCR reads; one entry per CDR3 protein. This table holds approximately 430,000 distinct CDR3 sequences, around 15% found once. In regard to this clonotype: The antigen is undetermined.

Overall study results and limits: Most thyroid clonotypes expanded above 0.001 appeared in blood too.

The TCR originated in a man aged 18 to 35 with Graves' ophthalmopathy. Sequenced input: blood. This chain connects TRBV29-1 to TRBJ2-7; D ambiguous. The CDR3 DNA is TGCAGCGTTGAAAAAAGCGAGCAGTACTTC. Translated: CSVEKSEQYF.